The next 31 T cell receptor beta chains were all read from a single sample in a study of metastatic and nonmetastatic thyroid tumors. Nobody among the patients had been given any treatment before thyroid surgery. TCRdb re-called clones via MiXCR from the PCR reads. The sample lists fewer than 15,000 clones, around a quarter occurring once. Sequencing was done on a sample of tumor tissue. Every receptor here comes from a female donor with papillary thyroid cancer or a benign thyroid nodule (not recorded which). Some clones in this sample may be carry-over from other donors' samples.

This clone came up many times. CDR3 protein: CASSPWGTRENTEAFF. The CDR3 region has the DNA TGTGCCAGCAGCCCCTGGGGAACAAGGGAGAACACTGAAGCTTTCTTT. This chain joins TRBV5-8 and TRBJ1-1; D uncertain. Germline lookup yields CDR1 SGHTS and CDR2 YDEGEE. Trimming stripped 4 bases from V and 1 base from J, with 17 bases between. The CDR3 totals 16 residues.

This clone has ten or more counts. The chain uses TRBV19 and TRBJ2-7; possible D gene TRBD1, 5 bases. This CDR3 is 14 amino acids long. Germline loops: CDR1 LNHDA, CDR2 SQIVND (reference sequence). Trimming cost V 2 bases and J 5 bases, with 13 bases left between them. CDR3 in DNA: TGTGCCAGTAGTATAAGGGGAAGCGCGGACGAGCAGTACTTC. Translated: CASSIRGSADEQYF. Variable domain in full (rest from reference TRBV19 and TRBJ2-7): DGGITQSPKYLFRKEGQNVTLSCEQNLNHDAMYWYRQDPGQGLRLIYYSQIVNDFQKGDIAEGYSVSREKKESFPLTVTSAQKNPTAFYLCASSIRGSADEQYFGPGTRLTVT.

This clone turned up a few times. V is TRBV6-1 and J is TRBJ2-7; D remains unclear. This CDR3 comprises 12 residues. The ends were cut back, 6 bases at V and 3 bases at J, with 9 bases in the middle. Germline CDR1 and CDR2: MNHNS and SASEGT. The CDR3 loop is CASSPDGYEQYF. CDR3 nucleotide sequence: TGTGCCAGCAGCCCCGACGGCTACGAGCAGTACTTC.

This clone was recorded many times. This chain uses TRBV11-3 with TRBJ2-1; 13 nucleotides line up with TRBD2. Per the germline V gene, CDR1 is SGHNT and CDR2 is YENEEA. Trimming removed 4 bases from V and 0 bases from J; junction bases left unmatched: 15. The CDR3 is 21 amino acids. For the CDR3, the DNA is TGTGCCAGCAGCTCCCCCCGAGGGACTAGCGGGACTAGAAGCTCCTACAATGAGCAGTTCTTC. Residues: CASSSPRGTSGTRSSYNEQFF.

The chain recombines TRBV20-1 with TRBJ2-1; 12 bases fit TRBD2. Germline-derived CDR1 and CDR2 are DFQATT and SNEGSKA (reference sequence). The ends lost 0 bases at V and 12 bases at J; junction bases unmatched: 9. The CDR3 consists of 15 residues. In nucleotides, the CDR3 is TGCAGTGCTAGAGATGAGACTAGCGGGGGCCGTCGGCAGTTCTTC. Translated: CSARDETSGGRRQFF.

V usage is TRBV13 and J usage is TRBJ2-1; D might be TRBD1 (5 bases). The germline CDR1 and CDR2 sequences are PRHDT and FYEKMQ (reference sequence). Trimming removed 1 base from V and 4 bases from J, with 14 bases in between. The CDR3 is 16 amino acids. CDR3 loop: CASSLVMGPAYNEQFF. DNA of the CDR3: TGTGCCAGCAGCTTAGTAATGGGGCCTGCTTACAATGAGCAGTTCTTC. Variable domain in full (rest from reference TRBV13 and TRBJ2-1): AAGVIQSPRHLIKEKRETATLKCYPIPRHDTVYWYQQGPGQDPQFLISFYEKMQSDKGSIPDRFSAQQFSDYHSELNMSSLELGDSALYFCASSLVMGPAYNEQFFGPGTRLTVL.

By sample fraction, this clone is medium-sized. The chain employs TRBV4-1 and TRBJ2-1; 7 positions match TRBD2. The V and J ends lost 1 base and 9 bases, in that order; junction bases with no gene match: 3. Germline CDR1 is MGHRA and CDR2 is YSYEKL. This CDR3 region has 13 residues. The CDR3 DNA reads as TGCGCCAGCAGCCAAGGGGACTACCTTGAGCAGTTCTTC. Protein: CASSQGDYLEQFF.

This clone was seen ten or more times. In DNA, the CDR3 is TGTGCCAGCAGTCGGAAAGGGACTAGCTCTGTCAATGAGCAGTTCTTC. Translated, it gives CASSRKGTSSVNEQFF. This chain links TRBV7-6 with TRBJ2-1, with 9 bases that match TRBD2. Germline CDR1 reads SGHVS; CDR2 reads FNYEAQ. Losses at the gene ends were 6 bases for V and 6 bases for J; bases not matched to a gene: 12. CDR3 size: 16 residues.

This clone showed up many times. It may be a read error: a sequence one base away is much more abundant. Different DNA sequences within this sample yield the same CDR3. The chain's CDR3 is CASRTRLVPLHF. The CDR3 DNA reads as TGTGCCAGCAGGACCAGGTTGGTCCCCCTCCACTTC. The gene calls are TRBV12-3 or TRBV12-4 and TRBJ1-6; no clear D gene. This CDR3 contains 12 residues.

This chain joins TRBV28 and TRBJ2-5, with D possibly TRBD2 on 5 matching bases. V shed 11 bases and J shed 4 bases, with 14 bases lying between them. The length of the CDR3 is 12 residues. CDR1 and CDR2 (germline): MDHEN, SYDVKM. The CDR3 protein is CAVGGGGETQYF. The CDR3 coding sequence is TGTGCCGTAGGCGGAGGTGGAGAGACCCAGTACTTC.

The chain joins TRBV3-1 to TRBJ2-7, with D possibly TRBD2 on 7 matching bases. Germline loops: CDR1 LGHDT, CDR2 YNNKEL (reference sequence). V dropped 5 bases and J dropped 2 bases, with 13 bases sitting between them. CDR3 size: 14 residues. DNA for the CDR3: TGTGCCAGCAGCGTTAGGGGGGGTGCCTACGAGCAGTACTTC. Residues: CASSVRGGAYEQYF.

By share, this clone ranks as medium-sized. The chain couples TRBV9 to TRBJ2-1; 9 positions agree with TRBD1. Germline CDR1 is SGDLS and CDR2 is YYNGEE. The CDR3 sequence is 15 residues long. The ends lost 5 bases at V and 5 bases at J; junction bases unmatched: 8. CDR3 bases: TGTGCCAGCAGTCTCCGGGACAGGGCTCACAATGAGCAGTTCTTC. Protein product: CASSLRDRAHNEQFF.

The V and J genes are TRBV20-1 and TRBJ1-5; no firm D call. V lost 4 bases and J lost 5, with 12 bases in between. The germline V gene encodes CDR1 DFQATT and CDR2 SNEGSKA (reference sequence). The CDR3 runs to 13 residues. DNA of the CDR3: TGCAGTGCTACGCCCGGGAGGGATCAGCCCCAGCATTTT. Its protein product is CSATPGRDQPQHF.

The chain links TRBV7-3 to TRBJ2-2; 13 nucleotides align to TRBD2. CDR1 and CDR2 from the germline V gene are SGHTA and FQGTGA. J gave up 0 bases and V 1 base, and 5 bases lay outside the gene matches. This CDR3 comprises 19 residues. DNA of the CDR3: TGTGCCAGCAGCTTAATAGGCGGACTAGCGGGAGCGAACACCGGGGAGCTGTTTTTT. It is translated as CASSLIGGLAGANTGELFF.

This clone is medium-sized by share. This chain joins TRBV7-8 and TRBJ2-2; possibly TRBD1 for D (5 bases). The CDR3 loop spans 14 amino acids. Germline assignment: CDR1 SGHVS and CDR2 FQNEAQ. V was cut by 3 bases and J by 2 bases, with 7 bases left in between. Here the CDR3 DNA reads TGTGCCAGCAGCTTGGGGCTCAACACCGGGGAGCTGTTTTTT. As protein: CASSLGLNTGELFF.

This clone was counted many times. The CDR3 DNA reads TGTGCCAGCAGCCTAACAAGCTTAGCCAAAAACATTCAGTACTTC. It yields the protein CASSLTSLAKNIQYF. V and J are TRBV5-8 and TRBJ2-4; D ambiguous. CDR3 size: 15 residues. Trimming removed 4 bases at V and 0 bases at J, with 11 bases between. Germline lookup yields CDR1 SGHTS and CDR2 YDEGEE.

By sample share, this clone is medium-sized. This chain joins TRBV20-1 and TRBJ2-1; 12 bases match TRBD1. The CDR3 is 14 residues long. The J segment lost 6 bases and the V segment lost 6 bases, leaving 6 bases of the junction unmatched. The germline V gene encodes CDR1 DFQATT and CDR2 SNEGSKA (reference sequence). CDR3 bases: TGCAGTGCGTTAGGGACAGGGGGCTTCAATGAGCAGTTCTTC. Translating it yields CSALGTGGFNEQFF.

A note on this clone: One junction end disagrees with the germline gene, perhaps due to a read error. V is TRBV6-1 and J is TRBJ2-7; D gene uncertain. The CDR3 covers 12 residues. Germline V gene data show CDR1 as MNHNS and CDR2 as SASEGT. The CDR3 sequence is CVSRSHSYEQYF. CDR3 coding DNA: TGTGTCAGCAGGAGCCACTCCTACGAGCAGTACTTC.

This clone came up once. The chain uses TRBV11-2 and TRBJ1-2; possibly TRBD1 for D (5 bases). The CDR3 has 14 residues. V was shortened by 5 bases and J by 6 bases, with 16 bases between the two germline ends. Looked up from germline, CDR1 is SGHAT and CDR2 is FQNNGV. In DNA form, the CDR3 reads TGTGCCAGCAGCATGACAGCTTCGAGGGATGGCTACACCTTC. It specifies CASSMTASRDGYTF.

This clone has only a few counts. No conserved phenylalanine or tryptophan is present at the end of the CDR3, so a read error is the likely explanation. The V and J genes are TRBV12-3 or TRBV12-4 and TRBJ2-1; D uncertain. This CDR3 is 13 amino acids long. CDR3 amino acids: CASSLGLRNEQFS. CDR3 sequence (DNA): TGTGCCAGCAGTTTAGGTCTTCGCAATGAACAGTTCTCC.

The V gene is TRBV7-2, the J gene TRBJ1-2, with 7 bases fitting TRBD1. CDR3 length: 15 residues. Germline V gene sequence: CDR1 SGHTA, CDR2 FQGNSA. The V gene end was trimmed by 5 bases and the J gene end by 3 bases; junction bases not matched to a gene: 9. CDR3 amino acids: CASSPPGTADYGYTF. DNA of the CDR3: TGTGCCAGCAGCCCCCCCGGGACAGCAGACTATGGCTACACCTTC.

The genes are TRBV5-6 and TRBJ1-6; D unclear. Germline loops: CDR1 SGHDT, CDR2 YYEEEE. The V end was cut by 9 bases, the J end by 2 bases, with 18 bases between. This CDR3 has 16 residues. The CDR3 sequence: CAISPRRGAYNSPLHF. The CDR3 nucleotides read TGTGCCATTAGCCCCCGAAGAGGAGCCTATAATTCACCCCTCCACTTT.

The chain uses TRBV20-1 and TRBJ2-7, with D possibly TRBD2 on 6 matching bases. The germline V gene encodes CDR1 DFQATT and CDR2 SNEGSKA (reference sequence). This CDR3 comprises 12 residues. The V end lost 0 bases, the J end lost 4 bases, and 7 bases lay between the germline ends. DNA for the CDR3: TGCAGTGCTAGAGAGCGGGAATACGAGCAGTACTTC. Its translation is CSAREREYEQYF.

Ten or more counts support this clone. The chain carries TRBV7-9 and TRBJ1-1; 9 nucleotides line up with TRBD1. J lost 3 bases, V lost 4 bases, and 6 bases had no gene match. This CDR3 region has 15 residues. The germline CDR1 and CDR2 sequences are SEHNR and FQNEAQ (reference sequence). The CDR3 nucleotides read TGTGCCAGCAGCTCGAGGACAGGGGAGGACACTGAAGCTTTCTTT. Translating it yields CASSSRTGEDTEAFF.

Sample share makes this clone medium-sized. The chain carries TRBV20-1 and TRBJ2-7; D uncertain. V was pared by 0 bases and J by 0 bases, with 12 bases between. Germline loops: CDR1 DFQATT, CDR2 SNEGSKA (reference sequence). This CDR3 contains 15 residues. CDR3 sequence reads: CSARDSATSSYEQYF. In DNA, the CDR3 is TGCAGTGCTAGAGATTCAGCGACCAGCTCCTACGAGCAGTACTTC.

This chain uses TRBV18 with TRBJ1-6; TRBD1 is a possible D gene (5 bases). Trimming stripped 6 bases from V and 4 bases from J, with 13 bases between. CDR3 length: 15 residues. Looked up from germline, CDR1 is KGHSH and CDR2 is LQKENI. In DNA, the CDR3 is TGTGCCAGCTCTCCCCCGGGACTGTATAATTCACCCCTCCACTTT. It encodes CASSPPGLYNSPLHF.

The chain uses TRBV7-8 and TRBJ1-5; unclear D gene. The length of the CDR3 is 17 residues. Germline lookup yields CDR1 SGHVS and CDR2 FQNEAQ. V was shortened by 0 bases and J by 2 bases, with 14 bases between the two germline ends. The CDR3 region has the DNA TGTGCCAGCAGCTTAGCGGTAAGCCCGGAGGGCAATCAGCCCCAGCATTTT. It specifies CASSLAVSPEGNQPQHF.

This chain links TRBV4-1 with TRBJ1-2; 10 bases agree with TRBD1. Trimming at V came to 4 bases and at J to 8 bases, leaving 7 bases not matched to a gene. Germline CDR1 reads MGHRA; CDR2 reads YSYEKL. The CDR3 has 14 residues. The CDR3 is CASSRPGQGRGYTF. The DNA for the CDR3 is TGCGCCAGCAGCCGTCCGGGACAGGGGAGAGGCTACACCTTC.

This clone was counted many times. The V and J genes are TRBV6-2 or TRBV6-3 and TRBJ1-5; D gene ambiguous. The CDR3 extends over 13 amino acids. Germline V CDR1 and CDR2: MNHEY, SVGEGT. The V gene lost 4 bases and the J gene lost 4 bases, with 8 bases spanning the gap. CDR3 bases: TGTGCCAGCAGTTCCCTCCGGAATCAGCCCCAGCATTTT. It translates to CASSSLRNQPQHF.

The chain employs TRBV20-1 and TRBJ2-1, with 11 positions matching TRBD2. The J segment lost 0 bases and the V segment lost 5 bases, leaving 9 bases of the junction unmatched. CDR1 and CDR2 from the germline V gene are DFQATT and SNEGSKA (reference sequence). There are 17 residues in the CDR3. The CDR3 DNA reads TGCAGTGCTCGTACTAGCGGGGGCTATAGCTCCTACAATGAGCAGTTCTTC. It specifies CSARTSGGYSSYNEQFF.

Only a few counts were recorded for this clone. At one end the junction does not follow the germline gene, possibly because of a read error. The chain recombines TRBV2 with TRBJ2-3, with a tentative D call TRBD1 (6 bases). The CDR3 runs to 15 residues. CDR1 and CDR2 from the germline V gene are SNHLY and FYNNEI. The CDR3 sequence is CAISADRIHTDTQYF. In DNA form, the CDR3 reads TGTGCCATCAGTGCCGACAGGATTCACACAGATACGCAGTATTTT.